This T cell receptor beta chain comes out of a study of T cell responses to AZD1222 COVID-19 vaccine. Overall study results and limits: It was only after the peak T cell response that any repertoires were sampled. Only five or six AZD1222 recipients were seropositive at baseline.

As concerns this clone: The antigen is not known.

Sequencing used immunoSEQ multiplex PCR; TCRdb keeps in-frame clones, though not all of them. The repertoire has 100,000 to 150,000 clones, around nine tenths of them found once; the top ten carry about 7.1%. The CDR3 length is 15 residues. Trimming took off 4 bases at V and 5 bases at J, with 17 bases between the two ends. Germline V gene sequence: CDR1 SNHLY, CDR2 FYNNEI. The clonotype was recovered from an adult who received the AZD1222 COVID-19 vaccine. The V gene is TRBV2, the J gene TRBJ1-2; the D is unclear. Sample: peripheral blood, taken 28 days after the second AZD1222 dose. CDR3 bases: TGTGCCAGCAGTGGTAGCGGCCCGGCACTATATGGCTACACCTTC. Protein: CASSGSGPALYGYTF. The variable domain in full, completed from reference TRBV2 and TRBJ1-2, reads EPEVTQTPSHQVTQMGQEVILRCVPISNHLYFYWYRQILGQKVEFLVSFYNNEISEKSEIFDDQFSVERPDGSNFTLKIRSTKLEDSAMYFCASSGSGPALYGYTFGSGTRLTVV.